This T cell receptor beta chain emerged from a study of blood T cells in healthy people across ages. Then a second PCR, running roughly 6 to 11 cycles, was carried out with a sample-barcoded 5' primer and a J-beta primer mix. Via MiXCR, TCRdb re-called the 5' RACE reads, giving one row per CDR3 protein. The sample includes 450,000 to 600,000 distinct CDR3 sequences, about 27% seen only once; the top ten take 3% to 4%. This CDR3 contains 16 residues. V was trimmed by 4 bases and J by 2 bases, leaving 16 bases between them. This clonotype appeared a few times. These sequences were also reported in another study, on T cells of mothers and their children.

The sequenced material came from blood. The genes are TRBV12-3 or TRBV12-4 and TRBJ2-3; perhaps TRBD2 as D (5 bases). The TCR was taken from a boy aged 2-9 years in good health. CDR3 amino acids: CASSSLWRTVTDTQYF. The CDR3, as DNA: TGTGCCAGCAGTTCCTTATGGCGGACTGTCACAGATACGCAGTATTTT.